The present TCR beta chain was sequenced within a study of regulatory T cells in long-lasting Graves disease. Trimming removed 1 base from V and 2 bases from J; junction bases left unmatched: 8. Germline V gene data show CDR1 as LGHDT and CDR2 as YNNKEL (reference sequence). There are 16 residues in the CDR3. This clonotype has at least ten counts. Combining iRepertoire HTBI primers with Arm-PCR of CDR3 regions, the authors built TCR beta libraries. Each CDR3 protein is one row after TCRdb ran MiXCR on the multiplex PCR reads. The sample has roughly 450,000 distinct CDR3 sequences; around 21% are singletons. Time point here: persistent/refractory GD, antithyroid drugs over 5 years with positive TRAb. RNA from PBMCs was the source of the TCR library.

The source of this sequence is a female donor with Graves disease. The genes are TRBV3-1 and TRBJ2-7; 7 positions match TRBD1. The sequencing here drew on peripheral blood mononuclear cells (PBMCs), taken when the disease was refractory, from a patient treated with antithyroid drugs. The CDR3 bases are TGTGCCAGCAGCCAAGGTACCAGACAGGGAACCTACGAGCAGTACTTC. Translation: CASSQGTRQGTYEQYF.